The 20 T cell receptor beta chains presented below share a single source sample, sequenced in a study of T-cell memory formation after mild COVID-19. TCRdb ran MiXCR on the 5' RACE reads and lists one entry per CDR3 protein. The sample contains 400,000 or so distinct CDR3 sequences, around 20% of which appear only once. Sequences were obtained from PBMCs or a T cell subset sorted from them (not recorded which). These receptors were taken from an adult woman who had mild COVID-19 (a few samples of this study predate the infection). Cell type and time point are not known.

V and J are TRBV20-1 and TRBJ2-1, with 8 bases identical to TRBD2. V lost 0 bases to trimming and J lost 3 bases; unmatched junction nucleotides: 4. CDR1 is DFQATT and CDR2 is SNEGSKA in the germline V gene (reference sequence). This CDR3 is 15 amino acids long. CDR3 DNA: TGCAGTGCTAGAGACATGACTAGCGACTACAATGAGCAGTTCTTC. Its translation is CSARDMTSDYNEQFF.

This chain uses TRBV4-1 with TRBJ2-7; 7 bases agree with TRBD1. Germline values: CDR1 MGHRA, CDR2 YSYEKL. The CDR3 loop spans 15 amino acids. V lost 3 bases, J lost 4 bases, and 9 bases stayed unmatched. The CDR3 loop is CASSHPGQRVYEQYF. Here the CDR3 DNA reads TGCGCCAGCAGCCATCCGGGACAGAGAGTATACGAGCAGTACTTC.

This clonotype was found a few times. The CDR3: CASSQSTGTGSSYGYTF. In nucleotides, the CDR3 is TGTGCCAGCAGTCAGTCAACCGGGACAGGGTCCTCTTATGGCTACACCTTC. The chain recombines TRBV12-3 or TRBV12-4 with TRBJ1-2; 9 bases line up with TRBD1. V gave up 5 bases and J gave up 5 bases; unmatched junction bases: 15. The CDR3 spans 17 residues.

The chain employs TRBV5-1 and TRBJ1-1; D remains unclear. Trimming stripped 0 bases from V and 3 bases from J, with 9 bases between. This CDR3 contains 14 residues. Germline V gene data show CDR1 as SGHRS and CDR2 as YFSETQ. CDR3 sequence: CASSLGSWDTEAFF. The CDR3 DNA reads as TGCGCCAGCAGCTTGGGCAGTTGGGACACTGAAGCTTTCTTT.

In DNA, the CDR3 is TGCGCCAGCAGACCTGGACAGGGGGAAGAGACCCAGTACTTC. This codes for CASRPGQGEETQYF. V and J are TRBV5-1 and TRBJ2-5, with 10 positions matching TRBD1. Germline V gene data show CDR1 as SGHRS and CDR2 as YFSETQ. The CDR3 spans 14 residues. With 5 bases clipped from V and 3 bases from J, the junction kept 4 bases outside the gene matches.

The chain is built from TRBV7-9 and TRBJ2-3; D is unclear. The CDR3 spans 14 residues. Germline CDR1 and CDR2: SEHNR and FQNEAQ (reference sequence). V was pared by 5 bases and J by 6 bases, with 15 bases between. CDR3 sequence (DNA): TGTGCCAGCAGCCCAGACCAAAACTATGATACGCAGTATTTT. Its protein is CASSPDQNYDTQYF.

On this clonotype itself: The limits of the CDR3 on the DNA are not certain, so only TCRdb's listed CDR3 is given. The rearrangement links TRBV7-9 to TRBJ1-2; the table's D call of TRBD1 was not tested on the DNA. 12 amino acids form the CDR3, both terminal residues included. CDR1 and CDR2 (germline): SEHNR, FQNEAQ (reference sequence). This CDR3 reads CASSFGQGAHTF.

The genes are TRBV18 and TRBJ2-5, with D possibly called TRBD1 or TRBD2 (5 bases each). Trimming left V 3 bases short and J 4 bases short, with 12 bases between. CDR1 is KGHSH and CDR2 is LQKENI in the germline V gene. The CDR3 extends over 14 amino acids. CDR3 coding DNA: TGTGCCAGCTCACCGTCGGGGCTGAGAGAGACCCAGTACTTC. Amino acid sequence: CASSPSGLRETQYF. The variable domain in full, with the rest retrieved from reference TRBV18 and TRBJ2-5, is NAGVMQNPRHLVRRRGQEARLRCSPMKGHSHVYWYRQLPEEGLKFMVYLQKENIIDESGMPKERFSAEFPKEGPSILRIQQVVRGDSAAYFCASSPSGLRETQYFGPGTRLLVL.

J is TRBJ2-2 and V is TRBV7-9, with D maybe TRBD1 (6 bases). Germline lookup yields CDR1 SEHNR and CDR2 FQNEAQ (reference sequence). The germline V and J ends were trimmed by 3 bases and 3 bases, with 11 bases remaining between them. This CDR3 contains 15 residues. The chain's CDR3 is CASSLQGSDTGELFF. As DNA, the CDR3 is TGTGCCAGCAGCTTGCAGGGGAGCGACACCGGGGAGCTGTTTTTT.

This chain links TRBV29-1 with TRBJ1-5, with D perhaps matching TRBD1 (6 bases). V dropped 6 bases and J dropped 0 bases, with 12 bases sitting between them. CDR3 length: 14 amino acids. Looked up from germline, CDR1 is SQVTM and CDR2 is ANQGSEA. The CDR3 DNA reads TGCAGCGTCTCGACAGGTACTAGCAATCAGCCCCAGCATTTT. Amino acids: CSVSTGTSNQPQHF.

This clonotype was seen a few times. The rearrangement links TRBV29-1 to TRBJ2-7; possibly TRBD1 or TRBD2 for D (5 bases each). The CDR3 contains 15 residues. Looked up from germline, CDR1 is SQVTM and CDR2 is ANQGSEA. V was clipped by 0 bases and J by 4 bases, with 16 bases between them. CDR3 amino acids: CSVEDREKGSYEQYF. The DNA for the CDR3 is TGCAGCGTTGAAGACAGGGAGAAAGGATCGTACGAGCAGTACTTC.

In nucleotides, the CDR3 is TGCAGCCTCGTGCGGGGACAGGGGGTCCACACTGAAGCTTTCTTT. It codes for CSLVRGQGVHTEAFF. The rearrangement links TRBV29-1 to TRBJ1-1, with 11 nucleotides matching TRBD1. This CDR3 is 15 amino acids long. From germline, CDR1 is SQVTM and CDR2 ANQGSEA. V was pared by 8 bases and J by 3 bases, with 11 bases of the junction left unmatched.

This chain uses TRBV9 with TRBJ2-5, with TRBD2 as a possible D gene (7 bases). This CDR3 is built from 15 residues. V lost 0 bases and J lost 5, with 14 bases in between. Germline V lookup: CDR1 SGDLS, CDR2 YYNGEE. The CDR3 nucleotides read TGTGCCAGCAGCGTAGGAAGGGGGGGGCCCGAGACCCAGTACTTC. This translates into CASSVGRGGPETQYF.

The sample holds a few counts of this clonotype. The V gene is TRBV20-1, the J gene TRBJ2-2, with TRBD2 as a possible D gene (7 bases). Germline assignment: CDR1 DFQATT and CDR2 SNEGSKA (reference sequence). This CDR3 has 15 amino acids. The V and J ends lost 5 bases and 5 bases respectively, with 18 bases between them. The CDR3 here is CSAGGGAQGTGELFF. For the CDR3, the DNA is TGCAGTGCTGGAGGGGGGGCACAAGGAACCGGGGAGCTGTTTTTT.

The chain has TRBV3-1 and TRBJ1-1, with D perhaps TRBD1 (5 bases). Germline V gene lookup returns CDR1 LGHDT and CDR2 YNNKEL (reference sequence). Trimming cost V 6 bases and J 4 bases, with 15 bases left between them. The CDR3 length is 14 residues. The CDR3 reads CASSSGRMSTEAFF. Here the CDR3 DNA reads TGTGCCAGCAGTTCAGGGAGGATGAGCACTGAAGCTTTCTTT.

V usage is TRBV5-1 and J usage is TRBJ2-7, with TRBD1 matching over 7 bases. Germline CDR1 and CDR2: SGHRS and YFSETQ. CDR3 length: 16 amino acids. J lost 2 bases, V lost 2 bases, and 10 bases had no gene match. The CDR3 DNA is TGCGCCAGCAGCTTTGAAGCCGGGACAGCAACCTACGAGCAGTACTTC. It codes for CASSFEAGTATYEQYF.

The chain has TRBV25-1 and TRBJ2-1; 9 nucleotides agree with TRBD1. J lost 6 bases, V lost 3 bases, and 15 bases had no gene match. The CDR3 length is 18 residues. Germline values: CDR1 MGHDK, CDR2 SYGVNS. CDR3 residues: CASSEGYRGLALGNEQFF. In DNA form, the CDR3 reads TGTGCCAGCAGTGAGGGTTACAGGGGGCTCGCTTTGGGCAATGAGCAGTTCTTC.

The chain employs TRBV6-2 or TRBV6-3 and TRBJ1-1; tentative D call: TRBD1 (6 bases). The ends were cut back, 7 bases at V and 5 bases at J, with 14 bases in the middle. Germline lookup yields CDR1 MNHEY and CDR2 SVGEGT. The CDR3 is 13 amino acids. DNA of the CDR3: TGTGCCAGCACCTGGGGGGGCTTGACTGAAGCTTTCTTT. It translates to CASTWGGLTEAFF.

There are a few counts of this clonotype. The chain employs TRBV7-2 and TRBJ2-3; no firm D call. This CDR3 is 15 amino acids long. CDR1 is SGHTA, CDR2 FQGNSA, per germline. Trimming left V 2 bases short and J 2 bases short, with 11 bases between. The CDR3 nucleotides read TGTGCCAGCAGCTTAACGCCAGCGATCACAGATACGCAGTATTTT. It yields the protein CASSLTPAITDTQYF.

V and J are TRBV7-2 and TRBJ2-1; 12 bases fit TRBD2. The junction had 10 bases not matched to a gene; V was cut back by 5 bases and J by 8 bases. There are 16 residues in the CDR3. Per the germline V gene, CDR1 is SGHTA and CDR2 is FQGNSA. CDR3 nucleotide sequence: TGTGCCAGCAGCCTGAGACTAGCGGGAGCAGGGGATGAGCAGTTCTTC. Encoded protein: CASSLRLAGAGDEQFF. Full variable domain (missing parts from reference TRBV7-2 and TRBJ2-1): GAGVSQSPSNKVTEKGKDVELRCDPISGHTALYWYRQSLGQGLEFLIYFQGNSAPDKSGLPSDRFSAERTGGSVSTLTIQRTQQEDSAVYLCASSLRLAGAGDEQFFGPGTRLTVL.